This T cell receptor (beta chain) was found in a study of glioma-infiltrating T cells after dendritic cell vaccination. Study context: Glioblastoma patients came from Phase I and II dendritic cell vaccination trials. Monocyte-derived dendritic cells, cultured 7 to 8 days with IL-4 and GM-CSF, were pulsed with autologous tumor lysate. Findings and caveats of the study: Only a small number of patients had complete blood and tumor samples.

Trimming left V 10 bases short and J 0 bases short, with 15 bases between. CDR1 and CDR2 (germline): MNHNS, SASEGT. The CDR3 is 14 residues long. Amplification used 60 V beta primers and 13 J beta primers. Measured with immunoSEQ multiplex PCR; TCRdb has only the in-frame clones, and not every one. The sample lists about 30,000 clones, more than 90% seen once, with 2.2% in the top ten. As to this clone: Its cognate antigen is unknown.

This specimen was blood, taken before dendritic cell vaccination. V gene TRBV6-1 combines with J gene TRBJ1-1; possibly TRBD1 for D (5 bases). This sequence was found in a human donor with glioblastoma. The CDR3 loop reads CATTNTGVNTEAFF. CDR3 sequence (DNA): TGTGCCACCACCAATACGGGGGTGAACACTGAAGCTTTCTTT.